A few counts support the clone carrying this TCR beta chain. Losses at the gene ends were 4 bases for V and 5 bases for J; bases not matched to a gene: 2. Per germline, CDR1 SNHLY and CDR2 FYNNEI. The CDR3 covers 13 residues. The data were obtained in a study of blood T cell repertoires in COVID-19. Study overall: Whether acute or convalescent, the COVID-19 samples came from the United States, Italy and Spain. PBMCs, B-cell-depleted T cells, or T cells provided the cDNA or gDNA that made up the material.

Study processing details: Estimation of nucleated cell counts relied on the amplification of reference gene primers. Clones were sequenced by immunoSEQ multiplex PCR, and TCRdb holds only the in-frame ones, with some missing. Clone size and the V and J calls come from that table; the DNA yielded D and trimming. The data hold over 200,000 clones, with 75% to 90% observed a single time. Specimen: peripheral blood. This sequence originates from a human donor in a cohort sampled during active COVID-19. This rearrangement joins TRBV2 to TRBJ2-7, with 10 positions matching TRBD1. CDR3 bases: TGTGCCAGCAGTGGGGACAGGGGCGACGAGCAGTACTTC. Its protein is CASSGDRGDEQYF.